The 18 T cell receptor beta chains reported below all come from one sample, sequenced in a study of shared clonotypes between healthy human individuals. Measured with immunoSEQ multiplex PCR; TCRdb has only the in-frame clones, and not every one. The sample has millions of clones; over 90% are singletons. The material sequenced was naive CD4+ T cells from PBMCs. Subset denoted: CD45RA+ positively selected. The receptors were sampled from a man aged 18-30 years in good health. Some clones in this sample may be carry-over from other donors' samples.

CDR3 residues: CASSSNPSGSSYNEQFF. For the CDR3, the DNA is TGTGCCAGCAGCTCCAACCCTAGCGGGAGCTCCTACAATGAGCAGTTCTTC. V and J are TRBV11-2 and TRBJ2-1, with 10 bases lining up with TRBD2. This CDR3 spans 17 amino acids. V shed 4 bases, J shed 0 bases, and the junction held 6 bases outside the gene matches. The germline gives CDR1 SGHAT, CDR2 FQNNGV.

The rearrangement uses TRBV28 and TRBJ2-3; tentative D call: TRBD1 (5 bases). The CDR3 length is 13 residues. Looked up from germline, CDR1 is MDHEN and CDR2 is SYDVKM. V dropped 8 bases and J dropped 8 bases, with 17 bases sitting between them. The CDR3 sequence is CASSTPGFGTQYF. CDR3 coding DNA: TGTGCCAGCTCAACCCCAGGGTTCGGTACGCAGTATTTT.

The chain's CDR3 is CASSLKGFGGTIYF. CDR3 bases: TGTGCCAGCAGTTTAAAGGGCTTTGGCGGCACCATATATTTT. This chain connects TRBV27 to TRBJ1-3; no reliable D call. The V and J ends lost 2 bases and 9 bases respectively, with 14 bases between them. The V gene's germline CDR1 is MNHEY and CDR2 SMNVEV (reference sequence). The CDR3 length is 14 residues.

The CDR3 DNA reads as TGTGCCAGTAGCACCCTCAGCAGGGGTTTGACTGAAGCTTTCTTT. Translating gives CASSTLSRGLTEAFF. This chain joins TRBV19 and TRBJ1-1; D perhaps matches TRBD1 (6 bases). V lost 6 bases and J 5 bases, leaving 19 bases between the germline ends. The CDR3 is made up of 15 amino acids. Germline CDR1 is LNHDA and CDR2 is SQIVND (reference sequence).

This chain uses TRBV5-4 with TRBJ2-1; 11 nucleotides align to TRBD2. V shed 5 bases, J shed 5 bases, and the junction held 0 bases outside the gene matches. In germline, CDR1 is SGHNT, CDR2 YYREEE (reference sequence). The CDR3 loop spans 13 amino acids. CDR3 DNA: TGTGCCAGCAGGGGACTAGCGGACAATGAGCAGTTCTTC. Amino acid sequence: CASRGLADNEQFF.

This rearrangement joins TRBV9 to TRBJ1-1; TRBD1 aligns across 7 bases. The CDR3 loop spans 16 amino acids. The trim removed 3 bases at V and 0 bases at J, leaving 8 bases unmatched. Per the germline V gene, CDR1 is SGDLS and CDR2 is YYNGEE. The CDR3 loop reads CASSGQGDFMNTEAFF. CDR3 bases: TGTGCCAGCAGCGGGCAGGGGGACTTCATGAACACTGAAGCTTTCTTT.

The chain couples TRBV10-3 to TRBJ2-2, with a possible D match to TRBD2 (5 bases). The CDR3 has 14 amino acids. CDR1 is ENHRY and CDR2 is SYGVKD in the germline V gene. Deletions cut 7 bases from V and 0 bases from J, with 9 bases between. CDR3 DNA sequence: TGTGCCATCAATCAGGAGGCGAACACCGGGGAGCTGTTTTTT. It codes for CAINQEANTGELFF.

V is TRBV28 and J is TRBJ2-7, with 7 bases matching TRBD1. The V segment lost 7 bases and the J segment 9 bases; nucleotides outside the gene matches: 18. Germline assignment: CDR1 MDHEN and CDR2 SYDVKM. This CDR3 contains 15 residues. The CDR3 reads CASTSIGTADLGQYF. The CDR3 nucleotides read TGTGCCAGCACCTCTATCGGGACAGCTGACCTGGGGCAGTACTTC.

J is TRBJ1-3 and V is TRBV25-1; D unclear. The CDR3 has 15 amino acids. CDR1 and CDR2 (germline): MGHDK, SYGVNS. With 0 bases removed from V and 0 bases from J, the gap between germline ends came to 6 bases. CDR3 sequence (DNA): TGTGCCAGCAGTGAATATTATACCTCTGGAAACACCATATATTTT. Translated, it gives CASSEYYTSGNTIYF.

Remarks on this clone: This specimen includes other DNA sequences encoding the same CDR3. This CDR3 is CASSLNGNQPQHF. DNA for the CDR3: TGTGCCAGCAGTTTAAACGGAAATCAGCCCCAGCATTTT. The chain is built from TRBV28 and TRBJ1-5; D gene unclear. The CDR3 runs 13 residues. Germline V gives CDR1 MDHEN, CDR2 SYDVKM. The V end was cut by 2 bases, the J end by 4 bases, with 6 bases between.

This rearrangement joins TRBV4-3 to TRBJ2-3; D assignment may be TRBD1 or TRBD2 (5 bases each). Germline values: CDR1 LGHNA, CDR2 YSLEER. The CDR3 contains 16 residues. The V and J ends lost 1 base and 0 bases respectively, with 11 bases between them. The CDR3 reads CASSQGLGVSTDTQYF. CDR3 in DNA: TGCGCCAGCAGCCAAGGGCTGGGGGTTAGCACAGATACGCAGTATTTT.

This clone was observed a single time. V is TRBV6-1 and J is TRBJ2-7; TRBD2 is a possible D gene (6 bases). Trimming removed 1 base at V and 3 bases at J, with 13 bases between. The CDR3 contains 15 residues. Germline V gene lookup returns CDR1 MNHNS and CDR2 SASEGT. CDR3 protein: CASSEEWGTFYEQYF. The CDR3 DNA reads as TGTGCCAGCAGTGAAGAATGGGGGACTTTCTACGAGCAGTACTTC.

The V and J genes are TRBV6-1 and TRBJ2-1, with a possible D match to TRBD2 (5 bases). V was trimmed by 6 bases and J by 0 bases, leaving 12 bases between them. CDR1 is MNHNS and CDR2 is SASEGT in the germline V gene. CDR3 length: 15 residues. The DNA of the CDR3 is TGTGCCAGCAGCTGGGGAGCCAGCTCCTACAATGAGCAGTTCTTC. Its translation is CASSWGASSYNEQFF.

The chain is built from TRBV18 and TRBJ2-2; 7 bases fit TRBD2. Germline CDR1 and CDR2: KGHSH and LQKENI. With 3 bases clipped from V and 1 base from J, the junction kept 2 bases outside the gene matches. The CDR3 has 15 residues. The chain's CDR3 is CASSPLAVNTGELFF. CDR3 bases: TGTGCCAGCTCACCCCTAGCGGTGAACACCGGGGAGCTGTTTTTT. Drawing the rest from reference TRBV18 and TRBJ2-2, the complete variable domain is NAGVMQNPRHLVRRRGQEARLRCSPMKGHSHVYWYRQLPEEGLKFMVYLQKENIIDESGMPKERFSAEFPKEGPSILRIQQVVRGDSAAYFCASSPLAVNTGELFFGEGSRLTVL.

The chain uses TRBV7-9 and TRBJ2-1, with D maybe TRBD2 (6 bases). CDR3 length equals 17 residues. Per germline, CDR1 SEHNR and CDR2 FQNEAQ (reference sequence). Trimming took 5 bases from V and 0 from J, leaving 17 bases between them. The CDR3 bases are TGTGCCAGCAGCCCCCGCCTAGCGTCGAGCTCCTACAATGAGCAGTTCTTC. Protein: CASSPRLASSSYNEQFF.

This chain links TRBV18 with TRBJ1-5; D is uncertain. This CDR3 has 16 residues. Germline CDR1 reads KGHSH; CDR2 reads LQKENI. Trimming took off 1 base at V and 2 bases at J, with 12 bases between the two ends. The CDR3 loop reads CASSPREGEGNQPQHF. Written as DNA, the CDR3 is TGTGCCAGCTCACCACGGGAGGGTGAGGGCAATCAGCCCCAGCATTTT.

The chain links TRBV4-3 to TRBJ2-2; D remains ambiguous. V lost 5 bases, J lost 7 bases, and 17 bases lay in between. Germline values: CDR1 LGHNA, CDR2 YSLEER. The CDR3 spans 15 residues. The CDR3 DNA reads TGCGCCAGCAGCAGTTCCCCACGGCCCAGCGGGGAGCTGTTTTTT. Translating it yields CASSSSPRPSGELFF.

The V and J genes are TRBV9 and TRBJ2-1, with TRBD2 matching over 9 bases. The CDR3 totals 15 residues. Germline V CDR1 and CDR2: SGDLS, YYNGEE. V shed 3 bases, J shed 2 bases, and the junction held 3 bases outside the gene matches. The CDR3 here is CASSERGRAYNEQFF. Here the CDR3 DNA reads TGTGCCAGCAGCGAGCGCGGGAGGGCCTACAATGAGCAGTTCTTC.